Shown below are 32 T cell receptor beta chains from a single sample sequenced in a study of shared clonotypes between healthy human individuals (dated by TCRdb to about 2020). Library construction relied on the immunoSEQ multiplex PCR assay. Imported from immuneACCESS, the table was reduced by TCRdb to in-frame sequences with V and J called. These copies leave out some clones; in studies compared against another copy, an unresolved V gene accounts for under half, and the cause of the remainder is not known. The sample table holds a few hundred thousand clones, of which 74% were seen once. The ten largest clones take up approximately 10% of the sample. The specimen was memory CD4+ T cells sorted from blood. The cell subset or site label, as the study defines it: CD45RA-negative fraction. The receptors were gathered from a man aged 30 to 45 in good health.

This chain joins TRBV30 and TRBJ1-2; 9 nucleotides line up with TRBD1. Germline lookup yields CDR1 GTSNPN and CDR2 SVGIG (reference sequence). V lost 4 bases to trimming and J lost 3 bases; unmatched junction nucleotides: 6. This CDR3 has 14 amino acids. CDR3 nucleotides: TGTGCCTGGAACCGGGACAGGGTAGACTATGGCTACACCTTC. Translation gives CAWNRDRVDYGYTF.

This chain links TRBV4-3 with TRBJ2-6; maybe TRBD1 (6 bases). Germline CDR1 is LGHNA and CDR2 is YSLEER. CDR3 size: 16 residues. V was pared by 0 bases and J by 0 bases, with 6 bases between. CDR3 residues: CASSQDRGSGANVLTF. In DNA, the CDR3 is TGCGCCAGCAGCCAAGACAGGGGCTCTGGGGCCAACGTCCTGACTTTC.

The V and J genes are TRBV7-9 and TRBJ1-1; TRBD1 might be the D (5 bases). Germline V gene sequence: CDR1 SEHNR, CDR2 FQNEAQ (reference sequence). The CDR3 is 11 amino acids. Between the trimmed V and J ends, which lost 6 bases and 9 bases, there was a span of 11 bases. The CDR3 region has the DNA TGTGCCAGCAGTTCAGGGATGAAAGCTTTCTTT. Translating it yields CASSSGMKAFF.

The rearrangement links TRBV18 to TRBJ1-4; D remains unclear. Germline V gene data show CDR1 as KGHSH and CDR2 as LQKENI. CDR3 length: 16 amino acids. The V end lost 0 bases, the J end lost 3 bases, and 11 bases lay between the germline ends. The CDR3 coding sequence is TGTGCCAGCTCACCACCGTCCAACAGAGCTAATGAAAAACTGTTTTTT. Residues: CASSPPSNRANEKLFF.

This clone was counted only a few times. The genes are TRBV7-7 and TRBJ2-1; 10 bases line up with TRBD2. There are 14 residues in the CDR3. Germline assignment: CDR1 SSHAT and CDR2 FNYEAQ (reference sequence). V lost 4 bases, J lost 9 bases, and 6 bases stayed unmatched. This CDR3 reads CASSSTSGTGEQFF. CDR3 in DNA: TGTGCCAGCAGCTCAACTAGCGGGACGGGTGAGCAGTTCTTC.

The chain is built from TRBV4-3 and TRBJ2-2; 8 bases are a match to TRBD1. The CDR3 runs to 17 residues. Trimming at V came to 1 base and at J to 4 bases, leaving 8 bases not matched to a gene. Germline loops: CDR1 LGHNA, CDR2 YSLEER. CDR3 region: CASSQAGGSPITGELFF. CDR3 DNA: TGCGCCAGCAGCCAAGCAGGGGGCTCTCCTATCACCGGGGAGCTGTTTTTT.

The chain carries TRBV6-6 and TRBJ2-3; 7 nucleotides match TRBD1. Germline lookup yields CDR1 MNHNY and CDR2 SVGAGI (reference sequence). J gave up 4 bases and V 7 bases, and 2 bases lay outside the gene matches. The CDR3 runs to 12 residues. As DNA, the CDR3 is TGTGCCAGCAAGGGGGCCGCAGATACGCAGTATTTT. It is translated as CASKGAADTQYF.

The chain links TRBV11-2 to TRBJ2-7, with 7 bases matching TRBD1. Germline loops: CDR1 SGHAT, CDR2 FQNNGV. This CDR3 is built from 14 residues. J gave up 0 bases and V 6 bases, and 5 bases lay outside the gene matches. The CDR3, as DNA: TGTGCCAGCAGTACAGGGGTAAGCTCCTACGAGCAGTACTTC. Encoded protein: CASSTGVSSYEQYF.

The chain employs TRBV11-3 and TRBJ2-1; D possibly matches TRBD1 or TRBD2 (6 bases each). V gave up 1 base and J gave up 7 bases, with 14 bases separating them. The germline V gene encodes CDR1 SGHNT and CDR2 YENEEA. The CDR3 length is 15 residues. CDR3: CASSLVLGGQNEQFF. The CDR3 DNA follows: TGTGCCAGCAGCTTAGTGTTGGGGGGCCAAAATGAGCAGTTCTTC.

CDR3 in DNA: TGCGCCAGCAGCCAAGGTCATAGCGGGTCCCAAGAGACCCAGTACTTC. Its translation is CASSQGHSGSQETQYF. The V gene is TRBV4-1, the J gene TRBJ2-5, with 7 positions matching TRBD2. V lost 1 base to trimming and J lost 1 base; unmatched junction nucleotides: 6. CDR1 and CDR2 from the germline V gene are MGHRA and YSYEKL. This CDR3 is 16 amino acids long.

This chain uses TRBV7-2 with TRBJ2-7; D possibly matches TRBD1 or TRBD2 (6 bases each). V was shortened by 1 base and J by 2 bases, with 18 bases between the two germline ends. CDR1 is SGHTA and CDR2 is FQGNSA in the germline V gene. The CDR3 is made up of 17 amino acids. The CDR3 sequence: CASSLVGGRASAYEQYF. Written as DNA, the CDR3 is TGTGCCAGCAGCTTAGTCGGGGGCAGGGCCTCCGCCTACGAGCAGTACTTC.

The rearrangement links TRBV11-2 to TRBJ2-2; TRBD1 matches at 8 bases. The CDR3 covers 16 residues. Trimming removed 0 bases from V and 7 bases from J; junction bases left unmatched: 7. CDR1 is SGHAT and CDR2 is FQNNGV in the germline V gene. The CDR3 loop reads CASSLDLTGALGELFF. The CDR3 DNA sequence: TGTGCCAGCAGCTTAGATCTGACAGGGGCGCTCGGGGAGCTGTTTTTT.

The chain is built from TRBV7-9 and TRBJ2-1; the D gene is possibly TRBD2 (6 bases). The CDR3 sequence is 17 residues long. CDR1 and CDR2 from the germline V gene are SEHNR and FQNEAQ (reference sequence). V was trimmed by 1 base and J by 3 bases, leaving 16 bases between them. CDR3 sequence reads: CASSLDSWTTGYNEQFF. DNA for the CDR3: TGTGCCAGCAGCTTAGATTCTTGGACTACCGGCTACAATGAGCAGTTCTTC.

The CDR3 DNA reads TGTGCCAGCAGACCACGGGACGGTTACTCTGGGGCCAACGTCCTGACTTTC. Amino acids: CASRPRDGYSGANVLTF. J is TRBJ2-6 and V is TRBV7-2; the D call may be TRBD1 or TRBD2 (5 bases each). The CDR3 consists of 17 residues. V lost 6 bases and J lost 0, with 15 bases in between. From germline, CDR1 is SGHTA and CDR2 FQGNSA.

This clone was recorded at least ten times. DNA for the CDR3: TGTGCCAGCAGCCCCGTAGTGAGCACCGGGGAGCTGTTTTTT. Translation gives CASSPVVSTGELFF. This chain joins TRBV5-6 and TRBJ2-2; D gene unclear. The CDR3 sequence is 14 residues long. V shed 4 bases and J shed 4 bases, with 11 bases lying between them. CDR1 and CDR2 from the germline V gene are SGHDT and YYEEEE.

The rearrangement links TRBV5-1 to TRBJ2-1; the D gene is possibly TRBD1 (5 bases). V lost 3 bases, J lost 9 bases, and 16 bases lay in between. This CDR3 has 14 amino acids. The germline CDR1 and CDR2 sequences are SGHRS and YFSETQ. This chain's CDR3 is CASSSGGQGAEQFF. In nucleotides, the CDR3 is TGCGCCAGCAGCTCGGGCGGACAAGGGGCTGAGCAGTTCTTC.

This clone appeared many times. This sequence joins TRBV5-5 and TRBJ2-1; 11 nucleotides align to TRBD2. The CDR3 runs 15 residues. V shed 0 bases and J 8 bases; nucleotides not matched to a gene: 4. Germline-derived CDR1 and CDR2 are SGHKS and YYEKEE (reference sequence). The CDR3 loop is CASSLGLAGIYEQFF. CDR3 bases: TGTGCCAGCAGCTTGGGACTAGCGGGGATCTATGAGCAGTTCTTC.

V and J are TRBV28 and TRBJ1-1, with D possibly TRBD1 on 6 matching bases. The CDR3 spans 11 residues. V lost 7 bases and J 7 bases, leaving 10 bases between the germline ends. CDR1 MDHEN and CDR2 SYDVKM come from the germline V gene. The CDR3 protein is CASKYRDEAFF. The CDR3 DNA reads TGTGCCAGCAAATACAGGGATGAAGCTTTCTTT.

This clone was seen a handful of times. The CDR3 spells CAWSVRGGNQPQHF. The CDR3 DNA reads as TGTGCCTGGAGTGTTAGGGGGGGCAATCAGCCCCAGCATTTT. The chain recombines TRBV30 with TRBJ1-5; D is possibly TRBD1 (6 bases). V dropped 0 bases and J dropped 2 bases, with 8 bases sitting between them. This CDR3 spans 14 amino acids. The germline gives CDR1 GTSNPN, CDR2 SVGIG (reference sequence). The entire variable domain, with the rest obtained from reference TRBV30 and TRBJ1-5, is as follows: SQTIHQWPATLVQPVGSPLSLECTVEGTSNPNLYWYRQAAGRGLQLLFYSVGIGQISSEVPQNLSASRPQDRQFILSSKKLLLSDSGFYLCAWSVRGGNQPQHFGDGTRLSIL.

V usage is TRBV7-6 and J usage is TRBJ2-7; D possibly corresponds to TRBD2 (5 bases). This CDR3 comprises 14 residues. The germline gives CDR1 SGHVS, CDR2 FNYEAQ. V dropped 1 base and J dropped 5 bases, with 12 bases sitting between them. The CDR3 is CASSLDPSPHEQYF. Here the CDR3 DNA reads TGTGCCAGCAGCTTAGATCCTAGCCCCCACGAGCAGTACTTC.

Concerning this clone itself: The junction departs from the called germline gene at one end, perhaps through a read error. The chain employs TRBV20-1 and TRBJ1-2, with D possibly matching TRBD1 (6 bases). The CDR3 has 10 amino acids. CDR1 and CDR2 (germline): DFQATT, SNEGSKA (reference sequence). The CDR3 loop is CSAPTNREVF. The CDR3, as DNA: TGCAGTGCCCCTACAAACAGGGAAGTCTTC.

The V and J genes are TRBV2 and TRBJ2-1; TRBD2 aligns across 7 bases. After removal of 10 bases from V and 4 bases from J, the junction contained 1 base not matched to a gene. The CDR3 has 11 amino acids. Germline V gives CDR1 SNHLY, CDR2 FYNNEI. The CDR3 nucleotides read TGTGCCACCGGGAGGTACAATGAGCAGTTCTTC. This gives the protein CATGRYNEQFF. The full variable domain, rest sourced from reference TRBV2 and TRBJ2-1, is EPEVTQTPSHQVTQMGQEVILRCVPISNHLYFYWYRQILGQKVEFLVSFYNNEISEKSEIFDDQFSVERPDGSNFTLKIRSTKLEDSAMYFCATGRYNEQFFGPGTRLTVL.

The chain employs TRBV5-4 and TRBJ2-5; 9 bases align to TRBD1. Per the germline V gene, CDR1 is SGHNT and CDR2 is YYREEE (reference sequence). This CDR3 is 18 amino acids long. Losses at the gene ends were 0 bases for V and 4 bases for J; bases not matched to a gene: 13. This CDR3 is CASSLDGLGQGMTETQYF. The CDR3 nucleotides read TGTGCCAGCAGCTTGGATGGGTTGGGACAGGGAATGACAGAGACCCAGTACTTC.

The rearrangement links TRBV6-1 to TRBJ2-3; unclear D gene. The ends were cut back, 2 bases at V and 2 bases at J, with 11 bases in the middle. Germline CDR1 and CDR2: MNHNS and SASEGT. The CDR3 sequence is 15 residues long. CDR3 coding DNA: TGTGCCAGCAGTGAAACTGCAACACCCACAGATACGCAGTATTTT. This codes for CASSETATPTDTQYF.

The J gene is TRBJ1-5, the V gene TRBV19; tentative D call: TRBD1 (5 bases). In germline, CDR1 is LNHDA, CDR2 SQIVND (reference sequence). CDR3 length: 13 amino acids. Trimming stripped 7 bases from V and 3 bases from J, with 10 bases between. The chain's CDR3 is CASKGQNNQPQHF. The CDR3 DNA reads TGTGCCAGTAAGGGGCAGAACAATCAGCCCCAGCATTTT. Combining the CDR3 with reference TRBV19 and TRBJ1-5 gives the whole variable domain DGGITQSPKYLFRKEGQNVTLSCEQNLNHDAMYWYRQDPGQGLRLIYYSQIVNDFQKGDIAEGYSVSREKKESFPLTVTSAQKNPTAFYLCASKGQNNQPQHFGDGTRLSIL.

J is TRBJ2-1 and V is TRBV6-1; D call uncertain. The germline CDR1 and CDR2 sequences are MNHNS and SASEGT. Trimming shortened V by 2 bases and J by 10 bases, and 9 bases separated the two germline ends. The CDR3 loop spans 12 amino acids. As DNA, the CDR3 is TGTGCCAGCAGTGAATTGTCTACGGAGCAGTTCTTC. This translates into CASSELSTEQFF.

The CDR3 protein is CASSLTGINNEQFF. CDR3 DNA sequence: TGCGCCAGCAGCTTGACCGGGATCAACAATGAGCAGTTCTTC. This rearrangement joins TRBV5-1 to TRBJ2-1; TRBD2 is a possible D gene (5 bases). V was pared by 1 base and J by 5 bases, with 10 bases between. The length of the CDR3 is 14 residues. Germline CDR1 SGHRS, CDR2 YFSETQ.

This chain links TRBV12-1 with TRBJ2-1; no check of the table's D call, TRBD2, against the DNA was made. TRBV12-1 represents a pseudogene. This CDR3 has 16 amino acids. The CDR3 sequence is CASSFVLAPLQNEQFF. The CDR3 DNA follows: TGTGCCAGCAGCTTTGTACTAGCGCCTCTACAGAATGAGCAGTTCTTC.

This clone has just one count. The chain combines TRBV11-2 with TRBJ2-6; 9 positions match TRBD1. The V gene end was trimmed by 1 base and the J gene end by 6 bases; junction bases not matched to a gene: 4. The CDR3 has 16 amino acids. The germline gives CDR1 SGHAT, CDR2 FQNNGV. The CDR3 protein is CASSLARDRVANVLTF. The CDR3 bases are TGTGCCAGCAGCTTAGCCCGGGACAGGGTGGCCAACGTCCTGACTTTC.

The chain links TRBV5-1 to TRBJ2-1, with D perhaps TRBD1 or TRBD2 (5 bases each). Per germline, CDR1 SGHRS and CDR2 YFSETQ. With 2 bases removed from V and 3 bases from J, the gap between germline ends came to 12 bases. The CDR3 is made up of 15 amino acids. The CDR3 region has the DNA TGCGCCAGCAGCTTTGAGACTACAGGCTACAATGAGCAGTTCTTC. Its translation is CASSFETTGYNEQFF.

This clone was recorded at least ten times. CDR3 DNA: TGTGCCAGCAGACACACAGGGGCGCGGGTAAACTATGGCTACACCTTC. As protein: CASRHTGARVNYGYTF. This chain joins TRBV28 and TRBJ1-2; the match to TRBD1 covers 7 bases. The CDR3 extends over 16 amino acids. After removal of 6 bases from V and 2 bases from J, the junction contained 12 bases not matched to a gene. The germline gives CDR1 MDHEN, CDR2 SYDVKM.

The sample holds a few counts of this clone. This chain connects TRBV6-6 to TRBJ1-5; D unresolved. Between the trimmed V and J ends, which lost 6 bases and 7 bases, there was a span of 16 bases. The V gene's germline CDR1 is MNHNY and CDR2 SVGAGI (reference sequence). The CDR3 runs 14 residues. The chain's CDR3 is CASSPGVWGQPQHF. For the CDR3, the DNA is TGTGCCAGCAGCCCCGGGGTCTGGGGACAGCCCCAGCATTTT.